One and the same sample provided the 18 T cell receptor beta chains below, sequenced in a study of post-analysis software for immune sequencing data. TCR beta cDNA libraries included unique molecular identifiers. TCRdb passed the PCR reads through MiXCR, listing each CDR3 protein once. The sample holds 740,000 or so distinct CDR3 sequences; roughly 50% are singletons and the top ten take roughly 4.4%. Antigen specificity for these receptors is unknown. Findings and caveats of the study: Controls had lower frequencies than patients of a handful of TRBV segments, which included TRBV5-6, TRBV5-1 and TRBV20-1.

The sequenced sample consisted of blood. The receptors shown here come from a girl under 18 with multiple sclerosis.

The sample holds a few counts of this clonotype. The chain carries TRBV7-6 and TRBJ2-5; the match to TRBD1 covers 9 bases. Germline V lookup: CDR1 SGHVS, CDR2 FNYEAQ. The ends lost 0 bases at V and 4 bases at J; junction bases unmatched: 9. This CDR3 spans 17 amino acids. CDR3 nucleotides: TGTGCCAGCAGCTTAGCGCCAGGGGACAGGGCGGGAGAGACCCAGTACTTC. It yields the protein CASSLAPGDRAGETQYF.

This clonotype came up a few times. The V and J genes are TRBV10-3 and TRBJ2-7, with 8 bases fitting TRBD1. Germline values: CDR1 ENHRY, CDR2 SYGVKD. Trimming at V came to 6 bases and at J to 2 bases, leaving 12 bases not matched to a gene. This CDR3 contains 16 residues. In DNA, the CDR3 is TGTGCCATCAGGGACCCAGGGGGCTGGTTTGCCTACGAGCAGTACTTC. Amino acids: CAIRDPGGWFAYEQYF.

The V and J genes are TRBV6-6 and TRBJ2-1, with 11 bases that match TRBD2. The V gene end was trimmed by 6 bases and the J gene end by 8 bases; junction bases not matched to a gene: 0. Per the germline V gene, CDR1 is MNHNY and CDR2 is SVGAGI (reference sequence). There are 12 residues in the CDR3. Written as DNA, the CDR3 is TGTGCCAGCAGGGGACTAGCGGATGAGCAGTTCTTC. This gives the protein CASRGLADEQFF.

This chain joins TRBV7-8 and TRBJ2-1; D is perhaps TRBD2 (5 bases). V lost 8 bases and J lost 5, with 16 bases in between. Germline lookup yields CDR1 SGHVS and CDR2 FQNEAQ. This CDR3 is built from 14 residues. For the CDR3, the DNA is TGTGCCAGCGAGAAGTTTTTGAGGGACAATGAGCAGTTCTTC. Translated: CASEKFLRDNEQFF.

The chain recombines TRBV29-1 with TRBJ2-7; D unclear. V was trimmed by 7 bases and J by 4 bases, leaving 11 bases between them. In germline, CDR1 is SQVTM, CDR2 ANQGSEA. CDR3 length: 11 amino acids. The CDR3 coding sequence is TGCAGCGCCGACTGGGGATACGAGCAGTACTTC. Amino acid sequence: CSADWGYEQYF.

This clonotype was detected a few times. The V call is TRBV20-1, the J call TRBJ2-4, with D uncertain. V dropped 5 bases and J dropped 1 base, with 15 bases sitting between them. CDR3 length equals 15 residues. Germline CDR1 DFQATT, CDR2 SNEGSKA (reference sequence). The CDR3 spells CSAQTELGAKNIQYF. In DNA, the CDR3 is TGCAGTGCTCAAACAGAACTCGGCGCCAAAAACATTCAGTACTTC.

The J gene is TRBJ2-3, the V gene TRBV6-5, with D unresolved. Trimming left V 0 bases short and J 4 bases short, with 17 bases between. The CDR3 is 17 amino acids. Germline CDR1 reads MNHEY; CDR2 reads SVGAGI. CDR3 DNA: TGTGCCAGCAGTTACTCTTCCGGTGCGGAGTTTTCAGATACGCAGTATTTT. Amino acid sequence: CASSYSSGAEFSDTQYF.

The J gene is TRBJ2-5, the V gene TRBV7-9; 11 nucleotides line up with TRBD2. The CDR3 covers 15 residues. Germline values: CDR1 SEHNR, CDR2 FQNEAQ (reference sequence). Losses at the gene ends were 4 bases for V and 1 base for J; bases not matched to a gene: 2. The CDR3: CASSSSGRTQETQYF. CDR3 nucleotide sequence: TGTGCCAGCAGCTCTAGCGGGAGGACCCAAGAGACCCAGTACTTC.

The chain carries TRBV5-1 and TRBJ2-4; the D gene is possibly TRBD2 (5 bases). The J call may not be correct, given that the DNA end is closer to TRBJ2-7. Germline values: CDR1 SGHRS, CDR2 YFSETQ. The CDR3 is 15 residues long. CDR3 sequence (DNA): TGCGCCAGCAGCTTGGATATCCCCGGGACCTACGAGCAGTACTTC. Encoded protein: CASSLDIPGTYEQYF.

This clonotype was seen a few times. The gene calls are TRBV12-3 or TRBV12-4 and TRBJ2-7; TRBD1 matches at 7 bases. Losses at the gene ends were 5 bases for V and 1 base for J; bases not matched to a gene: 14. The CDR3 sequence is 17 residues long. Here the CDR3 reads CASSTPPDRTGSYEQYF. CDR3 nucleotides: TGTGCCAGCAGTACCCCACCCGACCGGACAGGATCCTACGAGCAGTACTTC.

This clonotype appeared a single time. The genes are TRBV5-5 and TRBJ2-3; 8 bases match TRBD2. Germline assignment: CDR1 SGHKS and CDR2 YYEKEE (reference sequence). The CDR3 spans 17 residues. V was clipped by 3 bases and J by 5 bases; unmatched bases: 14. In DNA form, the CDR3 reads TGTGCCAGCAGCTCGGGGGCTAGTAGCGGGAATGGAGATACGCAGTATTTT. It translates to CASSSGASSGNGDTQYF.

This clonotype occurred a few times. This CDR3 is CASSPPGQLSYEQYF. CDR3 coding DNA: TGTGCCAGCAGCCCTCCGGGACAGCTCTCCTACGAGCAGTACTTC. The V and J genes are TRBV7-9 and TRBJ2-7; 7 bases match TRBD1. In germline, CDR1 is SEHNR, CDR2 FQNEAQ (reference sequence). The CDR3 contains 15 residues. Germline trimming cut 5 bases from V and 0 bases from J; bases unmatched to any gene: 7.

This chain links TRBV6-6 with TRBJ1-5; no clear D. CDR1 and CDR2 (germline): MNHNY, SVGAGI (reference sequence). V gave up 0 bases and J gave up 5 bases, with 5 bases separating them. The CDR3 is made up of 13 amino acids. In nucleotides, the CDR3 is TGTGCCAGCAGTTACTCGATGGATCAGCCCCAGCATTTT. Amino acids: CASSYSMDQPQHF.

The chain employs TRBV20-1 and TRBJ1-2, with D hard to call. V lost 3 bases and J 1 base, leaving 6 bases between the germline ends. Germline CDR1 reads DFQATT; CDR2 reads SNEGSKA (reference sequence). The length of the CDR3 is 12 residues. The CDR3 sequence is CSASRVNYGYTF. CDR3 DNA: TGCAGTGCTAGTCGCGTTAACTATGGCTACACCTTC.

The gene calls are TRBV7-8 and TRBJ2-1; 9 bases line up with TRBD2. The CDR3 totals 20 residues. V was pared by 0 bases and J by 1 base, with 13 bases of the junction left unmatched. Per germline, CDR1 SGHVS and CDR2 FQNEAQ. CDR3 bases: TGTGCCAGCAGCTTAGCGCCCCAACTAGCGGGCGGCGCTTCCTACAATGAGCAGTTCTTC. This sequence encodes CASSLAPQLAGGASYNEQFF.

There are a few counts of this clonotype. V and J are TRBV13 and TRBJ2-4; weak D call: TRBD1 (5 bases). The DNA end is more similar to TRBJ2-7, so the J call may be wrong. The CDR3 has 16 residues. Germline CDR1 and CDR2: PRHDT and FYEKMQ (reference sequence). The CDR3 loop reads CASSLGMTADAYEQYF. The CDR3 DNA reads TGTGCCAGCAGCTTAGGCATGACAGCCGATGCCTACGAGCAGTACTTC.

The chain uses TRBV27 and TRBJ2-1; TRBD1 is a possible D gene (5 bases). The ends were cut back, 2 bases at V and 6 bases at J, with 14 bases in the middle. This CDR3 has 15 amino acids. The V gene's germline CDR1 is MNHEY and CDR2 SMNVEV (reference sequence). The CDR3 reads CASSLQGRSSNEQFF. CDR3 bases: TGTGCCAGCAGTTTACAGGGTAGATCTAGCAATGAGCAGTTCTTC.

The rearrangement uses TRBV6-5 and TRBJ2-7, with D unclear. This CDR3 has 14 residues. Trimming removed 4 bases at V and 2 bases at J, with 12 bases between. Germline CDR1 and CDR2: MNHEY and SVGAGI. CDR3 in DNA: TGTGCCAGCAGTTCCCGATTAATAACCTACGAGCAGTACTTC. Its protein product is CASSSRLITYEQYF.